The clone carrying this TCR beta chain was observed a handful of times. The target antigen is unknown. The junction shows a germline mismatch at one end, possibly a read error. Indicated treatment: roughly 10-day PBMC culture with coronavirus spike peptide pools or control peptides (ViraFEST assay). Both day 3 and day 7 involved replacing half of the medium with fresh IL-2 medium. Having spent 10 days in culture, CD4+ T cells were then isolated by negative selection. Germline values: CDR1 GTSNPN, CDR2 SVGIG (reference sequence). The CDR3 consists of 13 residues. The source of the sample is a study of vaccination and CD4 T cells after COVID-19. Overall study findings and caveats: Reactive clonotype counts went from median 21 after infection to 38 after vaccination, nonsignificantly.

Scientists ran DNA taken from cultured CD4+ T cells through the Oncomine TCR Beta short-read assay for sequencing. TCRdb ran MiXCR on the PCR reads and lists one entry per CDR3 protein. The sample lists about 15,000 distinct CDR3 sequences, approximately 55% occurring once. This receptor was taken from a human donor who had recovered from COVID-19. This chain links TRBV30 with TRBJ1-1; D call uncertain. The starting material was CD4+ T cells from blood, cultured in vitro, obtained before SARS-CoV-2 vaccination. The CDR3 nucleotides read TGTGCCCGGAGAGTCGGAGGGAACACTGAAGCTTTCTTT. It specifies CARRVGGNTEAFF.